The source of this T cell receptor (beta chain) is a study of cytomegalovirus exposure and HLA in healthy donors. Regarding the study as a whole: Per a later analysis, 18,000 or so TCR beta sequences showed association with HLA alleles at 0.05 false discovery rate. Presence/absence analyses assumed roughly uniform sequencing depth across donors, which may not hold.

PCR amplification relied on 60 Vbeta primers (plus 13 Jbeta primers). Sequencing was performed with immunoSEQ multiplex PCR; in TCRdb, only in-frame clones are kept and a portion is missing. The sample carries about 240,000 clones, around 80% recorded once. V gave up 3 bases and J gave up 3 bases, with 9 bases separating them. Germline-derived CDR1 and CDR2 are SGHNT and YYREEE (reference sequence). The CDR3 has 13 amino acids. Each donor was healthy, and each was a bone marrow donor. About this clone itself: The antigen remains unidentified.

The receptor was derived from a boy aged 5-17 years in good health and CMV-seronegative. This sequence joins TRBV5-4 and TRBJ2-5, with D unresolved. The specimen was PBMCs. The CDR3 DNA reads TGTGCCAGCAGCTCCGACAATGAAGAGACCCAGTACTTC. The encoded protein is CASSSDNEETQYF.